The rows below give T cell receptor beta chains drawn from one sample of a study of blood T cell repertoires in COVID-19. Sequencing used immunoSEQ multiplex PCR; TCRdb keeps in-frame clones, though not all of them. The sample includes approximately 330,000 clones, around 89% of them seen just once. Sequencing input: peripheral blood. The receptors were gathered from a woman in her fifties or sixties with active or convalescent COVID-19. Both conserved end residues are part of each CDR3. A D gene is named only where the DNA matches it firmly. The size field is filled for only some rows; it gives once, few, many or a size class.

d_call j_call v_call cdr3_length clone_size cdr3_aa cdr3_nt
NA TRBJ2-3 TRBV9 14 NA CASSKRTGTDTQYF TGTGCCAGCAGCAAGAGGACAGGCACAGATACGCAGTATTTT
NA TRBJ1-2 TRBV9 15 NA CASSVESYSPSGYTF TGTGCCAGCAGCGTAGAGAGTTACTCTCCTTCTGGCTACACCTTC
NA TRBJ2-3 TRBV10-3 13 NA CATQGTPTDTQYF TGTGCCACCCAGGGGACCCCCACAGATACGCAGTATTTT
NA TRBJ2-2 TRBV5-1 13 once CASNSEVFGELFF TGCGCCAGCAACTCGGAGGTCTTCGGGGAGCTGTTTTTT
NA TRBJ2-7 TRBV6-4 15 NA CASIRSDRPIYEQYF TGTGCCAGCATTAGATCGGACAGACCCATCTACGAGCAGTACTTC
NA TRBJ1-1 TRBV3-1/TRBV3-2 15 NA CASSQDAGAYTEAFF TGTGCCAGCAGCCAAGATGCAGGGGCCTACACTGAAGCTTTCTTT
NA TRBJ1-2 TRBV6-6 14 NA CASSGGPGGYGYTF TGTGCCAGCAGCGGAGGACCCGGCGGCTATGGCTACACCTTC
NA TRBJ2-7 TRBV11-2 14 NA CASRPNDRAYEQYF TGTGCCAGCAGGCCGAATGACAGAGCCTACGAGCAGTACTTC
TRBD1 TRBJ1-2 TRBV28 13 NA CASTYLDRAGPTF TGTGCCAGCACTTACCTGGACAGGGCTGGTCCCACCTTC
TRBD1 TRBJ2-1 TRBV6-2/TRBV6-3 12 NA CASSNRGFEQFF TGTGCCAGCAGTAACAGGGGGTTTGAGCAGTTCTTC
TRBD1 TRBJ2-7 TRBV19 15 NA CASSPRQGKFDEQYF TGTGCCAGTAGTCCTAGACAGGGGAAATTCGACGAGCAGTACTTC
TRBD2 TRBJ2-3 TRBV7-2 17 NA CASSPQGTSGTGDTQYF TGTGCCAGCAGCCCGCAGGGGACTAGCGGGACGGGGGATACGCAGTATTTT
TRBD1 TRBJ1-2 TRBV5-4 15 once CASSLPQGASYGYTF TGTGCCAGCAGCTTACCCCAGGGGGCCAGCTATGGCTACACCTTC
NA TRBJ2-5 TRBV29-1 13 NA CSVDRVGGETQYF TGCAGCGTTGATAGGGTCGGCGGGGAGACCCAGTACTTC
TRBD1 TRBJ2-2 TRBV10-3 14 NA CAISGGQETGELFF TGTGCCATCAGTGGGGGACAGGAGACCGGGGAGCTGTTTTTT
NA TRBJ1-2 TRBV27 15 once CASSLERGSGYGYTF TGTGCCAGCAGTTTAGAAAGGGGGTCGGGCTATGGCTACACCTTC
NA TRBJ2-5 TRBV5-4 13 NA CASSLAVQETQYF TGTGCCAGCAGCTTAGCGGTACAAGAGACCCAGTACTTC
NA TRBJ2-2 TRBV9 18 NA CASSVSVGFEGRTGELFF TGTGCCAGCAGCGTCTCAGTAGGATTTGAAGGGAGGACCGGGGAGCTGTTTTTT
TRBD1 TRBJ1-1 TRBV12-3/TRBV12-4 13 few CASTPQGETRAFF TGTGCCAGCACACCACAGGGGGAGACTAGAGCTTTCTTT
TRBD2 TRBJ2-2 TRBV5-1 16 NA CASSLASGTNTGELFF TGCGCCAGCAGCTTGGCTAGCGGAACGAACACCGGGGAGCTGTTTTTT
NA TRBJ1-4 TRBV14 12 NA CASRQGDEKLFF TGTGCCAGCAGGCAGGGCGATGAAAAACTGTTTTTT
NA TRBJ1-6 TRBV5-6 13 once CASSQGYNSPLHF TGTGCCAGCAGCCAGGGTTATAATTCACCCCTCCACTTT
NA TRBJ2-5 TRBV19 13 NA CASSGAAQETQYF TGTGCCAGTAGTGGGGCAGCCCAAGAGACCCAGTACTTC
NA TRBJ1-5 TRBV4-1 17 NA CASSEVNRFRGNQPQHF TGCGCCAGCAGCGAAGTCAATCGGTTCAGGGGAAATCAGCCCCAGCATTTT
TRBD1 TRBJ1-2 TRBV5-1 16 NA CASSQGGQGAFGGYTF TGCGCCAGCAGCCAGGGCGGACAGGGGGCTTTTGGCGGCTACACCTTC
TRBD2 TRBJ2-5 TRBV19 16 NA CASSPHPGRGAETQYF TGTGCCAGTAGTCCCCATCCGGGGAGGGGAGCGGAGACCCAGTACTTC
NA TRBJ1-4 TRBV18 16 NA CASSRGAGATNEKLFF TGTGCCAGCTCACGCGGGGCCGGGGCAACTAATGAAAAACTGTTTTTT
NA TRBJ2-3 TRBV18 15 NA CASSLRGFSTDTQYF TGTGCCAGCTCACTCCGGGGGTTTAGCACAGATACGCAGTATTTT
NA TRBJ1-5 TRBV6-6 15 once CASIEGGHSNQPQHF TGTGCCAGCATTGAGGGCGGTCATAGCAATCAGCCCCAGCATTTT
NA TRBJ1-2 TRBV7-8 17 NA CASSLGPLIQGVIGYTF TGTGCCAGCAGCTTAGGGCCCCTGATACAGGGTGTTATTGGCTACACCTTC
TRBD1 TRBJ2-2 TRBV19 16 once CASRRDRVGNTGELFF TGTGCCAGTAGAAGGGACAGGGTTGGGAACACCGGGGAGCTGTTTTTT
NA TRBJ2-2 TRBV18 15 NA CASSRADGGTGELFF TGTGCCAGCTCACGTGCTGACGGAGGCACCGGGGAGCTGTTTTTT
TRBD2 TRBJ2-2 TRBV6-5 15 NA CASNRLAENTGELFF TGTGCCAGCAACCGACTAGCGGAAAACACCGGGGAGCTGTTTTTT
TRBD2 TRBJ2-1 TRBV12-5 18 NA CASGLVSGTTSVNNEQFF TGTGCTAGTGGTTTGGTAAGCGGGACTACCAGCGTCAACAATGAGCAGTTCTTC
TRBD1 TRBJ1-2 TRBV6-5 13 NA CASKRTGTYGYTF TGTGCCAGCAAGAGGACAGGGACCTATGGCTACACCTTC
NA TRBJ1-3 TRBV18 13 NA CASSLTLGQTAYF TGTGCCAGCTCACTAACCTTGGGCCAAACAGCATATTTT
TRBD1 TRBJ2-2 TRBV5-1 15 NA CASSSGTGHTGELFF TGCGCCAGCAGCTCTGGGACAGGGCACACCGGGGAGCTGTTTTTT
NA TRBJ1-4 TRBV18 14 NA CASSPPNTNEKLFF TGTGCCAGCTCACCACCTAATACTAATGAAAAACTGTTTTTT
TRBD1 TRBJ2-2 TRBV5-5 16 NA CASSPSYDRVTGELFF TGTGCCAGCAGCCCCTCCTACGACAGGGTGACCGGGGAGCTGTTTTTT
TRBD2 TRBJ2-3 TRBV3-1/TRBV3-2 18 NA CASSQQGGLASSSDTQYF TGTGCCAGCAGCCAACAGGGGGGACTAGCGAGTAGTTCAGATACGCAGTATTTT
NA TRBJ2-7 TRBV18 17 NA CASSPVRANSVSYEQYF TGTGCCAGCTCACCCGTAAGGGCGAATAGCGTCTCCTACGAGCAGTACTTC
NA TRBJ1-2 TRBV7-8 15 NA CASSLADQGGYGYTF TGTGCCAGCAGCTTAGCGGACCAGGGAGGCTATGGCTACACCTTC
TRBD2 TRBJ2-3 TRBV2 15 NA CASSPQAGATDTQYF TGTGCCAGCAGTCCCCAAGCGGGGGCCACAGATACGCAGTATTTT
NA TRBJ2-5 TRBV6-5 11 NA CASTLTRTQYF TGTGCCAGCACCCTGACTCGGACCCAGTACTTC
NA TRBJ1-1 TRBV6-2/TRBV6-3 17 NA CASSYSAGGLMNTEAFF TGTGCCAGCAGTTACTCGGCCGGTGGGCTCATGAACACTGAAGCTTTCTTT
NA TRBJ2-3 TRBV6-5 15 NA CASRTAATNTDTQYF TGTGCCAGCAGGACGGCGGCCACAAACACAGATACGCAGTATTTT
NA TRBJ2-1 TRBV6-5 14 NA CASLGGNRYNEQFF TGTGCCAGTCTGGGAGGAAACCGTTACAATGAGCAGTTCTTC